This record covers a single TCR beta chain. Its cognate antigen is unknown. This entry belongs to a study of cytomegalovirus exposure and HLA in healthy donors. Study context: About 85 million unique TCR sequences came from HLA-typed donors in an early release.

The PCR employed 60 Vbeta primers together with 13 Jbeta primers. Clones were read by immunoSEQ multiplex PCR, and TCRdb kept only the in-frame ones, dropping some. The table shows about 160,000 clones, with about three quarters occurring only once. The study's findings and limits: In a later analysis, CMV-associated beta chains were mostly HLA-associated, it appeared.

Germline values: CDR1 MGHDK, CDR2 SYGVNS. Trimming removed 3 bases at V and 0 bases at J, with 6 bases between. The CDR3 contains 14 residues. Sequenced material: PBMCs. This receptor was obtained from a woman aged 25 to 39 in good health and CMV-seronegative. V usage is TRBV25-1 and J usage is TRBJ1-5; D is unresolved. In DNA, the CDR3 is TGTGCCAGCAGTGACGGAGCTAGCAATCAGCCCCAGCATTTT. Translating it yields CASSDGASNQPQHF.